This note documents a single T cell receptor (beta chain) sequence. All enrollees were roughly 18 to 95 years old and from around 25 US areas. Self-reported history from a screening survey and questionnaire set each donor's cohort. The data are from a study of blood T cell repertoires in COVID-19. As for the study in general: Collection of acute and convalescent COVID-19 samples took place in the United States, Italy and Spain.

This CDR3 region has 18 residues. Germline trimming cut 5 bases from V and 0 bases from J; bases unmatched to any gene: 14. Germline-derived CDR1 and CDR2 are SGHRS and YFSETQ. Authors' processing steps: It was from reference gene primer amplification that nucleated cell counts were estimated. Repertoires were generated with immunoSEQ multiplex PCR, while TCRdb's copy carries only in-frame clones and drops some. V, J and clone size are taken as reported in that table, and D and trimming were inferred from the DNA itself. The repertoire holds approximately 350,000 clones, with around 87% as singletons.

What was sequenced was PBMCs or T cells enriched from blood (not recorded which). The sequence derives from a young man who had recovered from COVID-19. V usage is TRBV5-1 and J usage is TRBJ2-1, with TRBD2 matching 7 bases. CDR3 in DNA: TGCGCCAGCAGAGTAAGCGGGACCTGGGGGTCCTCCTACAATGAGCAGTTCTTC. It codes for CASRVSGTWGSSYNEQFF.